The 26 T cell receptor beta chains presented below share a single source sample, sequenced in a study of blood T cell repertoires in COVID-19. The data were produced by immunoSEQ multiplex PCR, yet TCRdb's version contains in-frame clones alone and is incomplete. The profile shows 120,000 or so clones, about 90% of them singletons. Sequences were obtained from peripheral blood. The receptors shown here come from a woman in her sixties or seventies with acute or convalescent COVID-19.

V usage is TRBV10-3 and J usage is TRBJ2-3; the D gene is possibly TRBD1 (6 bases). Trimming took off 4 bases at V and 5 bases at J, with 16 bases between the two ends. CDR3 length equals 15 residues. CDR1 and CDR2 from the germline V gene are ENHRY and SYGVKD. The CDR3 nucleotides read TGTGCCATCAGTGCCGAGGACAGCGTATTAGATACGCAGTATTTT. Its protein is CAISAEDSVLDTQYF.

This sequence joins TRBV2 and TRBJ2-3, with 7 bases that match TRBD2. Germline trimming cut 6 bases from V and 2 bases from J; bases unmatched to any gene: 5. The CDR3 sequence is 14 residues long. Germline V CDR1 and CDR2: SNHLY, FYNNEI. The CDR3 DNA sequence: TGTGCCAGCAGGCTAGCGGAAATCACAGATACGCAGTATTTT. Translating gives CASRLAEITDTQYF.

The chain joins TRBV11-3 to TRBJ1-2; the D gene is possibly TRBD1 (6 bases). The V gene lost 8 bases and the J gene lost 5 bases, with 21 bases spanning the gap. Per the germline V gene, CDR1 is SGHNT and CDR2 is YENEEA. The CDR3 has 15 residues. The DNA for the CDR3 is TGTGCCAGCGGCGGCAGAAGCCCTCAGGGGTATGGCTACACCTTC. The encoded protein is CASGGRSPQGYGYTF.

V is TRBV16 and J is TRBJ2-3, with TRBD2 identical over 8 bases. Germline V gene lookup returns CDR1 KGHSY and CDR2 FQNENV. The CDR3 sequence is 13 residues long. V shed 0 bases, J shed 11 bases, and the junction held 4 bases outside the gene matches. The CDR3 here is CASSQSGLERQYF. CDR3 sequence (DNA): TGTGCCAGCAGCCAATCGGGACTAGAGAGGCAGTATTTT.

The chain combines TRBV7-2 with TRBJ2-1; 11 bases are a match to TRBD2. This CDR3 contains 13 residues. In germline, CDR1 is SGHTA, CDR2 FQGNSA. Trimming cost V 4 bases and J 12 bases; bases outside gene matches: 5. The CDR3 loop is CASSSTSGRGQFF. The CDR3 nucleotides are TGTGCCAGCAGCTCCACTAGCGGGAGAGGGCAGTTCTTC.

V is TRBV19 and J is TRBJ1-5; no definite D call. Germline values: CDR1 LNHDA, CDR2 SQIVND (reference sequence). This CDR3 spans 15 amino acids. Trimming cost V 0 bases and J 3 bases, with 9 bases left between them. CDR3 amino acids: CASSIDLTVNQPQHF. As DNA, the CDR3 is TGTGCCAGTAGTATAGATCTTACAGTCAATCAGCCCCAGCATTTT.

This rearrangement joins TRBV5-1 to TRBJ2-1; TRBD2 matches at 13 bases. The CDR3 covers 19 residues. CDR1 is SGHRS and CDR2 is YFSETQ in the germline V gene. J was trimmed by 9 bases and V by 4 bases; bases with no gene match: 19. The CDR3 nucleotides are TGCGCCAGCAGCCCTCCCCCTCGACTAGCGGGAGGCCCTAGCGGTGAGCAGTTCTTC. Encoded protein: CASSPPPRLAGGPSGEQFF.

V gene TRBV7-9 combines with J gene TRBJ2-1; TRBD2 matches at 12 bases. The CDR3 runs to 17 residues. The germline V gene encodes CDR1 SEHNR and CDR2 FQNEAQ (reference sequence). The J segment lost 8 bases and the V segment lost 1 base, leaving 9 bases of the junction unmatched. CDR3 in DNA: TGTGCCAGCAGCTTAGAGTACGGGCTAGCGGGAGGGCATGAGCAGTTCTTC. Translating gives CASSLEYGLAGGHEQFF.

The gene calls are TRBV10-3 and TRBJ2-1, with 7 nucleotides matching TRBD2. CDR3 length equals 17 residues. The V gene's germline CDR1 is ENHRY and CDR2 SYGVKD. The trim removed 3 bases at V and 0 bases at J, leaving 8 bases unmatched. The CDR3 nucleotides are TGTGCCATCAGTGAAGCAGCGGGGCTAAGCTCCTACAATGAGCAGTTCTTC. Translating gives CAISEAAGLSSYNEQFF.

The rearrangement links TRBV24-1 to TRBJ2-3; 11 nucleotides line up with TRBD1. The CDR3 spans 15 residues. Germline assignment: CDR1 KGHDR and CDR2 SFDVKD. Trimming at V came to 7 bases and at J to 5 bases, leaving 7 bases not matched to a gene. This CDR3 reads CATSYGQGAGDTQYF. The CDR3, as DNA: TGTGCCACCAGCTACGGACAGGGGGCCGGAGATACGCAGTATTTT.

This chain joins TRBV24-1 and TRBJ2-3, with 10 bases identical to TRBD2. From germline, CDR1 is KGHDR and CDR2 SFDVKD. The length of the CDR3 is 19 residues. Trimming at V came to 5 bases and at J to 0 bases, leaving 13 bases not matched to a gene. The CDR3: CATSAGAGGTRESTDTQYF. The CDR3 nucleotides read TGTGCCACCAGTGCCGGAGCGGGAGGGACCAGGGAGAGCACAGATACGCAGTATTTT.

For this clone: In the same sample, other DNA sequences code for this CDR3. This rearrangement joins TRBV20-1 to TRBJ2-5; D not certain. Germline V gives CDR1 DFQATT, CDR2 SNEGSKA (reference sequence). CDR3 length equals 11 residues. V lost 1 base and J lost 4, with 4 bases in between. In nucleotides, the CDR3 is TGCAGTGCTAGAGCAGGAGAGACCCAGTACTTC. Amino acid sequence: CSARAGETQYF.

This chain joins TRBV5-6 and TRBJ2-2, with TRBD2 identical over 9 bases. The junction had 10 bases not matched to a gene; V was cut back by 1 base and J by 9 bases. The V gene's germline CDR1 is SGHDT and CDR2 YYEEEE. The length of the CDR3 is 16 residues. In nucleotides, the CDR3 is TGTGCCAGCAGCTTGACTTCTAGCGGGACCGGTAGGGAGCTGTTTTTT. Its translation: CASSLTSSGTGRELFF.

This clone was picked up a small number of times. CDR3 in DNA: TGTGCCAGTAGTACGGGGATGAACACTGAAGCTTTCTTT. Its protein is CASSTGMNTEAFF. The rearrangement uses TRBV19 and TRBJ1-1; unclear D gene. Germline lookup yields CDR1 LNHDA and CDR2 SQIVND (reference sequence). There are 13 residues in the CDR3. With 4 bases removed from V and 0 bases from J, the gap between germline ends came to 6 bases.

The rearrangement joins TRBV7-9 to TRBJ2-1, with 7 bases matching TRBD2. The germline V gene has CDR1 SEHNR and CDR2 FQNEAQ (reference sequence). The V segment lost 5 bases and the J segment 3 bases; nucleotides outside the gene matches: 7. The CDR3 totals 15 residues. The CDR3 sequence is CASSHSGRIYNEQFF. DNA for the CDR3: TGTGCCAGCAGCCATAGCGGGCGAATCTACAATGAGCAGTTCTTC.

CDR3 coding DNA: TGCAGTGCGACAGGGGGAGGCATTCAGTACTTC. This translates into CSATGGGIQYF. The chain carries TRBV20-1 and TRBJ2-4, with 9 bases identical to TRBD1. There are 11 residues in the CDR3. In germline, CDR1 is DFQATT, CDR2 SNEGSKA (reference sequence). With V trimmed by 6 bases and J by 9 bases, 3 bases remained unmatched.

V usage is TRBV30 and J usage is TRBJ1-6; 7 bases map to TRBD1. CDR3 length: 16 residues. Germline lookup yields CDR1 GTSNPN and CDR2 SVGIG (reference sequence). Unmatched junction bases numbered 9, after V lost 0 bases and J lost 7 bases. The CDR3 DNA follows: TGTGCCTGGAGTGTACATAAAGGGGGCTCCAATTCACCCCTCCACTTT. Amino acid sequence: CAWSVHKGGSNSPLHF.

The CDR3 DNA is TGTGCCAGCGGGGCCGGTCCCCATTCACCCCTCCACTTT. Translating it yields CASGAGPHSPLHF. The chain couples TRBV6-5 to TRBJ1-6; perhaps TRBD1 as D (5 bases). The germline V gene encodes CDR1 MNHEY and CDR2 SVGAGI. This CDR3 is 13 amino acids long. Trimming stripped 8 bases from V and 8 bases from J, with 13 bases between.

V gene TRBV27 combines with J gene TRBJ2-1; D unresolved. Germline V gene data show CDR1 as MNHEY and CDR2 as SMNVEV (reference sequence). The CDR3 has 15 residues. V was cut by 2 bases and J by 0 bases, with 8 bases left in between. CDR3 in amino acids: CASSLAVSSYNEQFF. The CDR3 region has the DNA TGTGCCAGCAGTTTAGCGGTGAGCTCCTACAATGAGCAGTTCTTC.

The chain links TRBV2 to TRBJ2-3; tentatively, D is TRBD2 (5 bases). Trimming took 8 bases from V and 0 from J, leaving 12 bases between them. Germline loops: CDR1 SNHLY, CDR2 FYNNEI. The CDR3 length is 14 residues. DNA of the CDR3: TGTGCCAGCGGATTAGCGAGGAGCACAGATACGCAGTATTTT. Protein product: CASGLARSTDTQYF.

V gene TRBV5-1 combines with J gene TRBJ2-1, with D possibly being TRBD2 (6 bases). The CDR3 is 14 residues long. Trimming cost V 4 bases and J 9 bases, with 17 bases left between them. Germline-derived CDR1 and CDR2 are SGHRS and YFSETQ. CDR3 residues: CASSPSGPASEQFF. The DNA of the CDR3 is TGCGCCAGCAGCCCGAGCGGGCCTGCTAGTGAGCAGTTCTTC.

The rearrangement joins TRBV9 to TRBJ1-2, with 7 positions matching TRBD1. CDR3 length: 16 amino acids. The germline gives CDR1 SGDLS, CDR2 YYNGEE. V shed 1 base, J shed 4 bases, and the junction held 10 bases outside the gene matches. The CDR3 bases are TGTGCCAGCAGCGTATACGACAGGGCAGGAACCTATGGCTACACCTTC. Encoded protein: CASSVYDRAGTYGYTF.

J is TRBJ2-2 and V is TRBV29-1; 9 positions match TRBD1. The ends lost 5 bases at V and 3 bases at J; junction bases unmatched: 7. There are 15 residues in the CDR3. Germline assignment: CDR1 SQVTM and CDR2 ANQGSEA. Written as DNA, the CDR3 is TGCAGCGTTCCCCCGGACAGGGGTGACACCGGGGAGCTGTTTTTT. Its protein is CSVPPDRGDTGELFF.

In this sample, this clone turned up a few times. The rearrangement uses TRBV27 and TRBJ1-1; no definite D call. The CDR3 runs to 15 residues. Germline V CDR1 and CDR2: MNHEY, SMNVEV (reference sequence). Between the trimmed V and J ends, which lost 1 base and 1 base, there was a span of 10 bases. CDR3 loop: CASSLFGLQNTEAFF. The CDR3, as DNA: TGTGCCAGCAGTTTATTCGGTTTGCAGAACACTGAAGCTTTCTTT.

The CDR3 spells CASTLSGTSSYNEQFF. CDR3 nucleotide sequence: TGTGCCAGCACCCTCTCCGGGACTAGCTCCTACAATGAGCAGTTCTTC. This sequence joins TRBV9 and TRBJ2-1; 8 bases line up with TRBD2. The CDR3 runs 16 residues. V shed 6 bases and J 0 bases; nucleotides not matched to a gene: 8. The germline V gene encodes CDR1 SGDLS and CDR2 YYNGEE. Full variable domain (outside the CDR3, taken from reference TRBV9 and TRBJ2-1): DSGVTQTPKHLITATGQRVTLRCSPRSGDLSVYWYQQSLDQGLQFLIQYYNGEERAKGNILERFSAQQFPDLHSELNLSSLELGDSALYFCASTLSGTSSYNEQFFGPGTRLTVL.

This chain joins TRBV12-3 or TRBV12-4 and TRBJ1-2, with D maybe TRBD1 (5 bases). The CDR3 has 11 amino acids. Between the trimmed V and J ends, which lost 4 bases and 8 bases, there was a span of 8 bases. CDR3 sequence reads: CASSSTGGYTF. The CDR3 bases are TGTGCCAGCAGTTCAACAGGCGGCTACACCTTC.